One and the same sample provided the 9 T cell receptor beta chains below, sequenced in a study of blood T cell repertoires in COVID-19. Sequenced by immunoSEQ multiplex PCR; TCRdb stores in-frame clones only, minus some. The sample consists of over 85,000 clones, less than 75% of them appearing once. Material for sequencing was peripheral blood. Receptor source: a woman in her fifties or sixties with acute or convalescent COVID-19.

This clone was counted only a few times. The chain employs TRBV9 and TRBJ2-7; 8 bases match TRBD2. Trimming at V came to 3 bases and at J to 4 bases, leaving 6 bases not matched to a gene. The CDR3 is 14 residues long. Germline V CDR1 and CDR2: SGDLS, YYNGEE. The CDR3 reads CASSETTSGYEQYF. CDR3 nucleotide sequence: TGTGCCAGCAGCGAAACAACTAGCGGTTACGAGCAGTACTTC.

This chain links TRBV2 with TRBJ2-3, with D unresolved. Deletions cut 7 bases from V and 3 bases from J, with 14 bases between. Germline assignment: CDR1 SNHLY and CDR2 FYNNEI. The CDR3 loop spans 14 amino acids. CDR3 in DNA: TGTGCCAGCAAGTGGGCAGAGATTACAGATACGCAGTATTTT. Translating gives CASKWAEITDTQYF.

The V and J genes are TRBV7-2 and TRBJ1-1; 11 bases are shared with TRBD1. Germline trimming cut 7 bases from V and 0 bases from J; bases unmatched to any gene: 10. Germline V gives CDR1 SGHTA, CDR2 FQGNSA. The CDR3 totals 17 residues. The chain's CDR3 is CASTNGQGASMNTEAFF. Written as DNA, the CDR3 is TGTGCCAGCACTAACGGACAGGGGGCGTCAATGAACACTGAAGCTTTCTTT.

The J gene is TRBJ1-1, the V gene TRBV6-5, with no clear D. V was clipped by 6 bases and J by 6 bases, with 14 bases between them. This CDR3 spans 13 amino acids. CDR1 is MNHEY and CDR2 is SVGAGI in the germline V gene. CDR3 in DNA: TGTGCCAGCAGGCGGACTAATGGCGCTGAAGCTTTCTTT. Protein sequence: CASRRTNGAEAFF.

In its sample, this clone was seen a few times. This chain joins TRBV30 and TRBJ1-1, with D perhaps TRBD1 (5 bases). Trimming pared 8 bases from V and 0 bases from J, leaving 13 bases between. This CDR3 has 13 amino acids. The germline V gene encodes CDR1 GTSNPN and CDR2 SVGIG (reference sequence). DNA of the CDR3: TGTGCCCAGAGTAGGGGATTGAACACTGAAGCTTTCTTT. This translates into CAQSRGLNTEAFF.

CDR3 coding DNA: TGTGCCAGCAGGGATTCGACAGGGAATTTTTCACCCCTCCACTTT. Translating it yields CASRDSTGNFSPLHF. The genes are TRBV27 and TRBJ1-6, with TRBD1 identical over 7 bases. J was trimmed by 9 bases and V by 6 bases; bases with no gene match: 11. CDR1 and CDR2 (germline): MNHEY, SMNVEV (reference sequence). CDR3 length: 15 amino acids.

The DNA for the CDR3 is TGTGCCATTGGGACAGGGGGCAACTATGGCTACACCTTC. It encodes CAIGTGGNYGYTF. The chain recombines TRBV24-1 with TRBJ1-2; the match to TRBD1 covers 12 bases. In germline, CDR1 is KGHDR, CDR2 SFDVKD. This CDR3 is built from 13 residues. V was pared by 11 bases and J by 2 bases, with 2 bases of the junction left unmatched.

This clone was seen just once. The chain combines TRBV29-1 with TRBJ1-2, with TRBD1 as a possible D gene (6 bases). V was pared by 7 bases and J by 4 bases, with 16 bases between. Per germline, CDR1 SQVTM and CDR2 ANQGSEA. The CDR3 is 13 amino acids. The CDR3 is CSATGRGAYGYTF. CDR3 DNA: TGCAGCGCCACTGGGCGGGGGGCCTATGGCTACACCTTC.

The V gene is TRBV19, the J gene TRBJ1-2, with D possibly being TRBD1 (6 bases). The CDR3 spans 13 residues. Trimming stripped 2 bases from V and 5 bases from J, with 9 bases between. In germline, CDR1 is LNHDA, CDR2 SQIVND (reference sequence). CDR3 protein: CASSINREYGYTF. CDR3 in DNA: TGTGCCAGTAGTATAAACAGGGAATATGGCTACACCTTC.